What follows is one T cell receptor beta chain and its context. Its target is not known. This sample stems from a study of cytomegalovirus exposure and HLA in healthy donors. This CDR3 is 15 amino acids long. The V and J ends lost 8 bases and 3 bases, in that order; junction bases with no gene match: 10. CDR1 MNHEY and CDR2 SVGAGI come from the germline V gene. Study results and limitations: Most observed TCR sequences were rare, whereas some public TCRs were detected in many donors.

Healthy bone marrow donors made up the cohort. The PCR had 60 Vbeta and 13 Jbeta primers. The protocol was immunoSEQ multiplex PCR, while the TCRdb copy is restricted to in-frame clones and leaves out a portion. The table shows around 140,000 clones, with more than 75% occurring only once. The clonotype comes from a male donor in good health and CMV-seronegative. This chain joins TRBV6-5 and TRBJ1-2; 9 bases fit TRBD1. Sequences were obtained from PBMCs. CDR3 bases: TGTGCCAGCCGGGGTACAGGGGGCGCGGACTATGGCTACACCTTC. Amino acid sequence: CASRGTGGADYGYTF.